This T cell receptor beta chain was recovered during a study of T cells in localized non-small cell lung cancer (dated by TCRdb to about 2020). Study-level background: The study examined T cell repertoires in roughly 240 patients with early-stage NSCLC and compared tumors with uninvolved tumor-adjacent lungs. The cohort consisted of approximately 240 treatment-naive NSCLC patients whose localized lung tumors had been resected. Of the NSCLC patients, fewer than 150 were male and approximately 110 were female, and the mean age was approximately 69 years.

The immunoSEQ Assay was used to sequence TCR beta CDR3 regions from DNA. Processing in the source paper ran as follows. T cell density was computed as TCR beta template counts normalized to usable DNA estimated by amplifying housekeeping genes. Richness was estimated using the preseqR package, with extrapolation to 400,000 templates for PBMC samples and to 120,000 templates for tissue samples. Clonality was defined as one minus Pielou's evenness. Differential abundance testing on productive amino-acid clonotypes, with a minimum total count of 5 and an alpha of 0.1, was used to identify tissue-enriched TCRs. The Jaccard Index and the Morisita Overlap Index were used to measure how much the repertoires overlapped between compartments. GLIPH clustered TCR beta CDR3s with public tetramer-defined viral CDR3s; viral motifs required at least three viral sequences plus V-gene enrichment. The source is immuneACCESS, and TCRdb retained only in-frame sequences with V and J called. Part of the clones is not carried over; for the studies checked, unresolved V genes explain less than half of this, and the remainder is unexplained. The V and J calls and the clone size are those of that table, but D and trimming were determined from the DNA. The sample table records under 3,500 clones; roughly 40% of these occur just once. Clones ranked in the top ten supply less than 8.5% of the sample.

The V and J ends are trimmed by 10 bases and 4 bases, leaving 13 bases between them. According to the germline V gene, CDR1 reads MNHGY and CDR2 reads SAAAGT. Counted from cysteine to phenylalanine, this CDR3 has 12 amino acids. The entry retains the CDR3 DNA only, 36 bases that are in frame from base 1. Uninvolved adjacent lung was taken at least 2 cm from the tumor margin and confirmed free of atypia by two independent pathologists. At diagnosis, peripheral blood, uninvolved tumor-adjacent lung and tumor were collected and were preserved as a mix of fresh-frozen and FFPE material. Overall results and qualifications from the work: Higher T cell density in blood was associated with longer overall survival, whereas higher clonality in adjacent lung was associated with shorter survival. Because multi-region sequencing of the tumors was not done, intratumor heterogeneity could not be ruled out. Because of the exploratory design, TCR variables were selected using unadjusted p-values without false-discovery rate correction. Of the top 100 tumor clones, a median of approximately 60 were detected in paired uninvolved adjacent lung; roughly 26 were also among that lung's top 100. Uninvolved tumor-adjacent lung showed the highest T cell clonality, higher than tumor, which suggests more focused antigenic responses in the uninvolved tumor-adjacent lung.

Concerning this clone itself: What this receptor recognizes is not known. Base qualities were left out, and no much larger clone turns up one base away.

This clonotype was sampled from a woman between 40 and 69 years old with stage I lung adenocarcinoma. Here the sequenced sample was normal lung tissue next to the tumor, taken before any cancer treatment. The rearranged chain carries TRBV6-8 and TRBJ1-1, with no D gene named confidently. The encoded CDR3 is CAIRLTATEAFF. The bases are TGTGCCATCAGGCTCACGGCCACTGAAGCTTTCTTT.